This T cell receptor beta chain was retrieved from a study of radiotherapy plus CTLA-4 blockade in lung cancer. Regarding the study as a whole: Per reports, early blood T cell clone dynamics, plus interferon-beta, forecast response most strongly. TCR clones from tumors expanded in blood after radiotherapy plus ipilimumab.

This clone appeared once. Antigen unknown. Germline V gene lookup returns CDR1 SGHRS and CDR2 YFSETQ. Trimming removed 3 bases from V and 5 bases from J; junction bases left unmatched: 16. The CDR3 is 17 amino acids. Ipilimumab CTLA-4 blockade and focal radiation were given to patients with chemo-refractory metastatic non-small-cell lung cancer. The assay was immunoSEQ multiplex PCR, and TCRdb's table has in-frame clones only and misses some. The sample has about 50,000 clones; roughly 76% are singletons. The source of this sequence is a human donor with non-small cell lung cancer who had a complete response to radiotherapy plus ipilimumab. Sequencing used peripheral blood, obtained from a patient treated with radiotherapy plus ipilimumab. The genes are TRBV5-1 and TRBJ2-7; 8 positions agree with TRBD2. Here the CDR3 DNA reads TGCGCCAGCAGCTCGGGCCTTTCGACGGGGGGGAAGCACGAGCAGTACTTC. It is translated as CASSSGLSTGGKHEQYF.